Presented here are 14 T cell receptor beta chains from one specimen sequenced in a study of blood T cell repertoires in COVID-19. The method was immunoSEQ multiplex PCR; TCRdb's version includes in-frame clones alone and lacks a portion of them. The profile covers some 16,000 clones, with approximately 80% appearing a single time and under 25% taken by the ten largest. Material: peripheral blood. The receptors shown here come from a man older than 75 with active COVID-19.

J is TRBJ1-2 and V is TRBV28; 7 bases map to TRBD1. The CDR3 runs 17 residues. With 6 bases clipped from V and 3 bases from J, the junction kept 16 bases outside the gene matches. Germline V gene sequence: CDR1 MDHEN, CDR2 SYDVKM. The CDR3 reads CASSPERGQEDYYGYTF. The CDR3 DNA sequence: TGTGCCAGCAGCCCCGAAAGGGGGCAAGAGGATTACTATGGCTACACCTTC.

CDR3 DNA sequence: TGCAGCGCAGGACTAGCGGGAAGGGGGCGCACAGATACGCAGTATTTT. Its protein is CSAGLAGRGRTDTQYF. This chain links TRBV29-1 with TRBJ2-3, with TRBD2 matching over 12 bases. V trimming: 7 bases; J trimming: 1 base; junction bases outside the gene matches: 9. This CDR3 has 16 amino acids. CDR1 is SQVTM and CDR2 is ANQGSEA in the germline V gene.

CDR3 region: CASSIDPWPSGKTDTQYF. The CDR3 coding sequence is TGTGCCAGTAGTATAGATCCCTGGCCTAGCGGGAAAACAGATACGCAGTATTTT. This sequence joins TRBV19 and TRBJ2-3, with TRBD2 matching 9 bases. V shed 0 bases, J shed 3 bases, and the junction held 10 bases outside the gene matches. This CDR3 spans 18 amino acids. Germline values: CDR1 LNHDA, CDR2 SQIVND (reference sequence).

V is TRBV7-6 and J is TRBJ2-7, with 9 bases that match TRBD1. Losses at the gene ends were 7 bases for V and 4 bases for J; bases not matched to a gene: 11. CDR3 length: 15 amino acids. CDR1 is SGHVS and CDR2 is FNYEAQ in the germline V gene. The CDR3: CASTPDPGQGYEQYF. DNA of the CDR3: TGTGCCAGCACCCCTGATCCGGGACAGGGTTACGAGCAGTACTTC.

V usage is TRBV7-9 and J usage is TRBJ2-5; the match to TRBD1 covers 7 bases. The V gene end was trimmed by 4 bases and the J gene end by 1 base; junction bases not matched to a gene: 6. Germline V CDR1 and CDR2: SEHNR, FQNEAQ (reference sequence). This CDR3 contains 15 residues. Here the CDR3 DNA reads TGTGCCAGCAGCTACTTCCGGGACAGCCAAGAGACCCAGTACTTC. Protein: CASSYFRDSQETQYF.

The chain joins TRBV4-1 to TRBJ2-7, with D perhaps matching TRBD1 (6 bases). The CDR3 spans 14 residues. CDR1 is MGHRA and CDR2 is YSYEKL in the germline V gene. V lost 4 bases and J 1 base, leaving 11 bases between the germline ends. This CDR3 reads CASSLPGVSYEQYF. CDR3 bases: TGCGCCAGCAGCCTTCCAGGGGTGTCCTACGAGCAGTACTTC.

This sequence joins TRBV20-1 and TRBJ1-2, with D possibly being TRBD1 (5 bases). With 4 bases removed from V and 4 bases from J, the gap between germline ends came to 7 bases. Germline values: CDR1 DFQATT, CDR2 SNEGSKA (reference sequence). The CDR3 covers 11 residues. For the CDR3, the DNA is TGCAGTGCTATCCAGGGCTATGGCTACACCTTC. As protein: CSAIQGYGYTF.

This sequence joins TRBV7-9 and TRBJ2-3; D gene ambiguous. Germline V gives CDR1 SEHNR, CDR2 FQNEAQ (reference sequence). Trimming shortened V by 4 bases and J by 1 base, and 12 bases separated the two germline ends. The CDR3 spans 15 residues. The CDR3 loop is CASSSIYRGTDTQYF. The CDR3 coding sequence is TGTGCCAGCAGCTCCATTTACCGAGGCACAGATACGCAGTATTTT.

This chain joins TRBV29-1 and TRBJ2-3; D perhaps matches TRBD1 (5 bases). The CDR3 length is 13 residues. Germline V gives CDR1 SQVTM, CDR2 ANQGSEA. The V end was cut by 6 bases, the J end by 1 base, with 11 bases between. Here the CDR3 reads CSVKGAGTDTQYF. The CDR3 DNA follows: TGCAGCGTGAAAGGGGCGGGCACAGATACGCAGTATTTT.

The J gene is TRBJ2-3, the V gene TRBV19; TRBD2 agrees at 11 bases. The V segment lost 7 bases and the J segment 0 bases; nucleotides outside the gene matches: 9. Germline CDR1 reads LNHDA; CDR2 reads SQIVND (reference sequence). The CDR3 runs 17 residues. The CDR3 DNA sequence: TGTGCCAGTACCTCCATAGCGGGAGGGCCTAGCACAGATACGCAGTATTTT. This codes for CASTSIAGGPSTDTQYF.

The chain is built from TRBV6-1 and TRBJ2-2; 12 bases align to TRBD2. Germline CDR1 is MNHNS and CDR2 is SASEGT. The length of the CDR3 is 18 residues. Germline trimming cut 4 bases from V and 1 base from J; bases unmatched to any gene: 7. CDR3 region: CASSGGTSGLLNTGELFF. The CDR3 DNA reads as TGTGCCAGCAGTGGGGGGACTAGCGGGCTTCTGAACACCGGGGAGCTGTTTTTT.

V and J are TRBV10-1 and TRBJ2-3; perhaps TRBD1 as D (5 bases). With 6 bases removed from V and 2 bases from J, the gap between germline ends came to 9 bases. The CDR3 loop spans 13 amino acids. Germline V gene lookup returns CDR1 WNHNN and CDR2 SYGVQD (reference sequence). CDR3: CASRSDITDTQYF. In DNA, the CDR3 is TGCGCCAGCAGATCGGACATCACAGATACGCAGTATTTT.

CDR3: CASRESGAASDTQYF. The CDR3 bases are TGCGCCAGCAGAGAAAGTGGGGCGGCGTCAGATACGCAGTATTTT. This sequence joins TRBV4-3 and TRBJ2-3; D possibly corresponds to TRBD1 (5 bases). Per germline, CDR1 LGHNA and CDR2 YSLEER. CDR3 length: 15 residues. Trimming cost V 6 bases and J 4 bases, with 17 bases left between them.

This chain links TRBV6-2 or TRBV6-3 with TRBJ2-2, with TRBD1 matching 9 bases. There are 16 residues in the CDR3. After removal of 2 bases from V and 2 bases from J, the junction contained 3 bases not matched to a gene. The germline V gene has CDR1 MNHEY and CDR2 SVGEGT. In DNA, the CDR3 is TGTGCCAGCAGTTACCTGGGACAGGGTAACACCGGGGAGCTGTTTTTT. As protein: CASSYLGQGNTGELFF.